The rows below give T cell receptor beta chains drawn from one sample of a study of blood T cell repertoires in COVID-19. Measured with immunoSEQ multiplex PCR; TCRdb has only the in-frame clones, and not every one. The data show around 180,000 clones, over 75% seen once. Input material: peripheral blood. The receptors here all came from a man aged 65 to 79 with active or convalescent COVID-19. Both conserved end residues are part of each CDR3.

v_call cdr3_aa
TRBV7-2 CASSLAGPGQDLYGYTF
TRBV19 CASSIVGAAGANVLTF
TRBV24-1 CATSDLRGYTF
TRBV6-6 CASSHKQGTYPDNEQFF
TRBV5-5 CARSWIPSGGASGELFF
TRBV24-1 CATSDPGGVRGTFF
TRBV5-8 CASTPGRREGETQYF
TRBV7-2 CASSPRVQNNSPLHF
TRBV11-2 CASSLGTGNTDTQYF
TRBV11-2 CASSSRGELGTFSYEQYF
TRBV27 CASSFQQGTEAFF
TRBV14 CASSLLGRPGDSPLHF
TRBV12-5 CASGLVSGRDYGYTF
TRBV27 CASSSDSPGDQYF
TRBV19 CASSRQGTTGELFF
TRBV2 CASSGILVAGGTGELFF
TRBV10-3 CAISERPPGTGSETQYF
TRBV10-3 CATEPGQTYTGELFF
TRBV6-5 CASRKGDHNSPLHF
TRBV6-5 CARGTSGTRETQYF
TRBV18 CASSPGTGNTEAFF
TRBV19 CASSPGQGSGETQYF
TRBV5-1 CASSSTGDSTDTQYF
TRBV19 CASSPQGFGYGYTF
TRBV18 CASSPGTGVNYGYTF
TRBV27 CASSFQVPYEQYF
TRBV7-9 CASSLELAGGIQYF
TRBV10-2 CASRDRGNTEAFF
TRBV7-6 CASRPGFSGNTIYF
TRBV3-1/TRBV3-2 CASSTTGGAGGYTF
TRBV5-1 CASSSNLSGPLHF
TRBV19 CASSMGQDYGYTF
TRBV5-4 CASSGGGEVQETQYF
TRBV19 CASSIKPGSNYGYTF
TRBV7-3 CASSLNGLAVYEQFF
TRBV19 CASSLVTGTGGTNEQFF
TRBV4-1 CASSQVSSGRYDEQFF
TRBV11-2 CASSLGEGRNQPQHF
TRBV6-5 CASSYGRPEASNTQYF
TRBV25-1 CASSDSWGTGSTYEQYF
TRBV15 CATSRDRADYEQYF
TRBV7-8 CASSLVGRRERAYNEQFF
TRBV4-1 CASSLQGGNTEAFF
TRBV29-1 CSVATGQGALYGYTF
TRBV6-5 CASSQKGQGGSPLHF
TRBV7-2 CASSGLAGERETQYF
TRBV27 CASKGSWNSYEQYF
TRBV5-1 CASLRVAGGGTDTQYF
TRBV10-2 CATRLAGAYEQYF
TRBV27 CASSFWTGKTGELFF